This TCR beta chain derives from a study of T cells in women clearing cervical HPV infection. As for the study in general: Case blood was drawn when the lesion was first found; control blood after infection became undetectable.

Notes on this clone: Its antigen is unknown. The CDR3 goes on 3 residues after the read ends, and that part is filled in from the germline J gene.

Genomic DNA, averaging about 1,200 ng per sample, yielded TCR beta CDR3 via immunoSEQ. The table came from immunoSEQ multiplex PCR; TCRdb's copy has only in-frame clones and leaves some out. The sample data list some 31,000 clones. Germline V CDR1 and CDR2: SGHVS, FNYEAQ. V lost 6 bases to trimming and J lost 0 bases, with 18 bases between them. This CDR3 comprises 17 residues. Regarding the study as a whole: Repertoire richness, not evenness, was significantly elevated in CIN3+ cases versus controls. Timing of associations relative to infection is unclear; T-cell subsets were not isolated.

Source material: blood buffy coat. The rearrangement links TRBV7-6 to TRBJ2-1, with TRBD2 as a possible D gene (6 bases). The TCR sequence derives from a woman aged 18 to 75 with a cervical HPV16 infection that either progressed to CIN3+ or cleared (not recorded which). The CDR3: CASSDRHGGDSYNEQFF. CDR3 DNA (partial): TGTGCCAGCAGTGACCGGCATGGCGGGGACTCCTACAATGAG.